This TCR beta chain is drawn from a study of CD8 T cells in Susac syndrome. CD8+ and CD4+ T cells taken from blood had their TCR beta sequenced. RNA totalling roughly 0.45 to 1 ug underwent reverse transcription with random hexamers. TCR beta CDR3 was amplified by immunoSEQ covering 54 Vbeta and 13 Jbeta. TCRdb re-analysed the immunoSEQ multiplex PCR reads in MiXCR, keeping a single row per CDR3 protein. This table holds a few hundred thousand distinct CDR3 sequences, roughly 96% found once. Germline lookup yields CDR1 MGHRA and CDR2 YSYEKL. The CDR3 covers 14 residues. Trimming removed 3 bases from V and 3 bases from J; junction bases left unmatched: 0.

The clonotype originates from a human donor with multiple sclerosis. The source material was CD4+ T cells from PBMCs. The rearrangement links TRBV4-1 to TRBJ2-2, with 8 bases aligning to TRBD1. CDR3 bases: TGCGCCAGCAGCCAGGACAGGGACACCGGGGAGCTGTTTTTT. This sequence encodes CASSQDRDTGELFF.